This T cell receptor beta chain was obtained from a study of cytomegalovirus exposure and HLA in healthy donors. This clone appeared once. PCR used 60 Vbeta primers and 13 Jbeta primers. Produced via immunoSEQ multiplex PCR; TCRdb's table is partial and in-frame only. The repertoire holds around 250,000 clones, with around 80% as singletons. With 5 bases clipped from V and 4 bases from J, the junction kept 9 bases outside the gene matches. This CDR3 is built from 15 residues. CDR1 and CDR2 from the germline V gene are SGHTA and FQGTGA. The material sequenced was PBMCs. The sequence was collected from a woman in her fifties or sixties in good health and CMV-seropositive. The rearrangement uses TRBV7-3 and TRBJ1-2; TRBD1 matches 8 bases. The CDR3 spells CASSPGQGGLYGYTF. The CDR3 DNA reads as TGTGCCAGCAGCCCAGGACAGGGCGGACTCTATGGCTACACCTTC.